The 8 T cell receptor beta chains below were found in one sample sequenced in a study of response to subunit inactivated influenza vaccine. TCRdb reprocessed the RT-PCR reads with MiXCR, giving one entry per CDR3 protein. The sample holds about 570,000 distinct CDR3 sequences, around 11% seen once. These data were likewise used in another study, on T cells expressing NK-cell markers. From that second work: Synthesis of TCR beta cDNA relied on 5'RACE template switching carrying UMIs.

Sequenced here: PBMCs from blood, sampled on the day of vaccination. Every receptor here comes from a man aged 45-65 years who received an inactivated influenza vaccine.

This sequence joins TRBV29-1 and TRBJ2-3; D ambiguous. Germline CDR1 reads SQVTM; CDR2 reads ANQGSEA. V lost 2 bases and J lost 2, with 5 bases in between. The CDR3 consists of 12 residues. CDR3 in DNA: TGCAGCGTTGAAACTAACACAGATACGCAGTATTTT. This sequence encodes CSVETNTDTQYF.

This clonotype has a handful of counts. V gene TRBV7-8 combines with J gene TRBJ2-1; TRBD2 is a possible D gene (6 bases). Deletions cut 6 bases from V and 5 bases from J, with 11 bases between. Germline CDR1 reads SGHVS; CDR2 reads FQNEAQ. The CDR3 totals 13 residues. The CDR3 protein is CASRLTRDNEQFF. The CDR3, as DNA: TGTGCCAGCAGGCTGACTAGGGACAATGAGCAGTTCTTC.

This clonotype was seen a few times. The V call is TRBV6-2 or TRBV6-3, the J call TRBJ2-3; perhaps TRBD1 as D (5 bases). Germline assignment: CDR1 MNHEY and CDR2 SVGEGT. Deletions cut 7 bases from V and 2 bases from J, with 16 bases between. The length of the CDR3 is 15 residues. In DNA form, the CDR3 reads TGTGCCAGCACCTCCTACAGGTCCTCCACAGATACGCAGTATTTT. As protein: CASTSYRSSTDTQYF.

This clonotype was counted only a few times. The chain uses TRBV6-2 or TRBV6-3 and TRBJ2-6; no reliable D call. CDR1 is MNHEY and CDR2 is SVGEGT in the germline V gene. The germline V and J ends were trimmed by 9 bases and 2 bases, with 11 bases remaining between them. The CDR3 has 14 residues. The CDR3 loop reads CASFLGTGANVLTF. The CDR3 bases are TGTGCCAGTTTTTTGGGGACTGGGGCCAACGTCCTGACTTTC.

V gene TRBV6-1 combines with J gene TRBJ2-3, with 7 bases lining up with TRBD1. V gave up 7 bases and J gave up 2 bases; unmatched junction bases: 9. The CDR3 runs 15 residues. Per the germline V gene, CDR1 is MNHNS and CDR2 is SASEGT. This chain's CDR3 is CASTRYRGSTDTQYF. The DNA of the CDR3 is TGTGCCAGCACGCGCTACAGGGGATCCACAGATACGCAGTATTTT.

The chain uses TRBV5-1 and TRBJ2-1, with D hard to call. The CDR3 extends over 16 amino acids. Germline CDR1 is SGHRS and CDR2 is YFSETQ. The V end lost 0 bases, the J end lost 0 bases, and 10 bases lay between the germline ends. Written as DNA, the CDR3 is TGCGCCAGCAGCTTGGACGGGCAAAGCTCCTACAATGAGCAGTTCTTC. Amino acids: CASSLDGQSSYNEQFF.

The rearrangement uses TRBV11-1 and TRBJ2-7, with D unresolved. The CDR3 length is 15 residues. Germline V CDR1 and CDR2: SGHAT, FQDESV (reference sequence). Trimming left V 2 bases short and J 0 bases short, with 11 bases between. The CDR3 is CASSLSVRNSYEQYF. DNA of the CDR3: TGTGCCAGCAGCTTAAGCGTCAGGAACTCCTACGAGCAGTACTTC.

The rearrangement uses TRBV30 and TRBJ1-5; 10 bases align to TRBD1. V dropped 4 bases and J dropped 4; count of bases not matched to a gene: 13. Germline CDR1 reads GTSNPN; CDR2 reads SVGIG (reference sequence). The CDR3 is made up of 17 amino acids. CDR3 sequence: CAWTVGQGRVPNQPQHF. The CDR3 bases are TGTGCCTGGACTGTGGGACAGGGGCGAGTGCCGAATCAGCCCCAGCATTTT.